The entry that follows covers one T cell receptor (beta chain) sequence. The data originate from a study of CD8 T cells in Susac syndrome. RNA in amounts of about 0.45 to 1 ug was reverse transcribed with random hexamers. Multiplex immunoSEQ PCR targeted 54 Vbeta and 13 Jbeta TCR beta segments. One entry per CDR3 protein results from TCRdb running MiXCR on the immunoSEQ multiplex PCR reads. The sample holds approximately 150,000 distinct CDR3 sequences, over 75% seen once. The sequence was collected from a human donor with multiple sclerosis. Material: CD8+ T cells from PBMCs.

The chain's CDR3 is CASSRTGTPNSNQPQHF. The CDR3 bases are TGTGCCAGCAGTAGAACCGGGACACCTAATAGCAATCAGCCCCAGCATTTT. This chain links TRBV9 with TRBJ1-5, with D tentatively TRBD1 (6 bases). CDR3 length equals 17 residues. Germline lookup yields CDR1 SGDLS and CDR2 YYNGEE. V dropped 5 bases and J dropped 0 bases, with 18 bases sitting between them.